The sequence of this TCR beta chain was determined in a study of shared clonotypes between healthy human individuals. Per the germline V gene, CDR1 is SGHNT and CDR2 is YYREEE (reference sequence). The CDR3 is 15 amino acids. Trimming took off 4 bases at V and 1 base at J, with 14 bases between the two ends. The assay was immunoSEQ multiplex PCR, and TCRdb's table has in-frame clones only and misses some. The sample yields 1,400,000 or so clones, around 98.5% seen once. Sequencing used naive CD4+ T cells sorted from blood. Described subset: CD45RA+ positively selected. The rearrangement uses TRBV5-4 and TRBJ1-1; a weak D match, TRBD1 (5 bases). This clonotype was obtained from a man in his thirties or forties in good health. CDR3 coding DNA: TGTGCCAGCAGCCTTGTGGGACTTAGGAACACTGAAGCTTTCTTT. Amino acid sequence: CASSLVGLRNTEAFF. The entire variable domain, with the rest obtained from reference TRBV5-4 and TRBJ1-1, is as follows: ETGVTQSPTHLIKTRGQQVTLRCSSQSGHNTVSWYQQALGQGPQFIFQYYREEENGRGNFPPRFSGLQFPNYSSELNVNALELDDSALYLCASSLVGLRNTEAFFGQGTRLTVV.